The clone carrying this T cell receptor beta chain was picked up one time. Its specificity is unknown. A quantity of 0.5 to 1 ug RNA underwent reverse transcription using random hexamers. Amplification of TCR beta CDR3 spanned 54 Vbeta and 13 Jbeta via immunoSEQ multiplex PCR. From the immunoSEQ multiplex PCR reads, TCRdb called clonotypes with MiXCR, one entry per CDR3 protein. The sample holds some 110,000 distinct CDR3 sequences, 85% to 95% seen once. The data originate from a study of CD8 T cells in Susac syndrome. The study's findings and limits: That the number of individuals in its TCR sequencing and HLA analysis was relatively small was acknowledged by the study.

The TEMRA cells underwent FACS enrichment, while the CD8+ and CD4+ T cells underwent negative isolation. The CDR3 covers 14 residues. Germline CDR1 and CDR2: GTSNPN and SVGIG (reference sequence). V gave up 0 bases and J gave up 2 bases; unmatched junction bases: 3. The receptor was isolated from a human donor with multiple sclerosis. Sequencing was carried out using CD4+ T cells from PBMCs. The chain recombines TRBV30 with TRBJ1-1; 7 nucleotides align to TRBD1. DNA for the CDR3: TGTGCCTGGAGTGTAAGGGACAGAAACACTGAAGCTTTCTTT. Its translation is CAWSVRDRNTEAFF.